These T cell receptor beta chains were read from a single sample in a study of PD-1 blockade in mismatch repair-deficient tumors. Method: immunoSEQ multiplex PCR; TCRdb's copy keeps in-frame clones and lacks some. Of 45,000 to 60,000 clones in the sample, around 82% are singletons; the top ten hold about 3.1%. The sample was peripheral blood, taken 4 weeks after starting pembrolizumab. The receptors come from an adult with mismatch repair-deficient cancer. The CDR3 runs from the conserved cysteine through the conserved F or W. The D gene is left open where the match is weak. Not all rows give a size; the values are once, few, many and, for expanded clones, a class.

clone_size: once; v_call: TRBV25-1; d_call: NA; j_call: TRBJ1-3; cdr3_aa: CASSAGSGNTIYF; cdr3_nt: TGTGCCAGCAGTGCTGGCTCTGGAAACACCATATATTTT
clone_size: few; v_call: TRBV7-2; d_call: NA; j_call: TRBJ2-2; cdr3_aa: CASSLGRNTGELFF; cdr3_nt: TGTGCCAGCAGCCTGGGGCGGAACACCGGGGAGCTGTTTTTT
clone_size: NA; v_call: TRBV9; d_call: NA; j_call: TRBJ2-6; cdr3_aa: CASTSNRVAGANVLTF; cdr3_nt: TGTGCCAGCACCTCTAACAGGGTCGCGGGGGCCAACGTCCTGACTTTC
clone_size: NA; v_call: TRBV29-1; d_call: TRBD1; j_call: TRBJ1-2; cdr3_aa: CSVLGQGYGYTF; cdr3_nt: TGCAGCGTTCTCGGACAGGGCTATGGCTACACCTTC
clone_size: few; v_call: TRBV2; d_call: NA; j_call: TRBJ1-1; cdr3_aa: CASSERSEAFF; cdr3_nt: TGTGCCAGCAGTGAAAGGAGTGAAGCTTTCTTT
clone_size: NA; v_call: TRBV18; d_call: NA; j_call: TRBJ2-3; cdr3_aa: CASSRDSTDTQYF; cdr3_nt: TGTGCCAGCTCACGGGACTCCACAGATACGCAGTATTTT
clone_size: NA; v_call: TRBV18; d_call: NA; j_call: TRBJ2-5; cdr3_aa: CASSPADGGETQYF; cdr3_nt: TGTGCCAGCTCACCGGCGGATGGAGGGGAGACCCAGTACTTC
clone_size: NA; v_call: TRBV9; d_call: TRBD2; j_call: TRBJ2-1; cdr3_aa: CASSVDFSGRVEQFF; cdr3_nt: TGTGCCAGCAGCGTAGATTTTAGCGGGAGGGTTGAGCAGTTCTTC
clone_size: NA; v_call: TRBV7-8; d_call: NA; j_call: TRBJ2-7; cdr3_aa: CASSLGVRGYEQYF; cdr3_nt: TGTGCCAGCAGTCTAGGGGTCCGCGGCTACGAGCAGTACTTC
clone_size: NA; v_call: TRBV11-3; d_call: TRBD2; j_call: TRBJ2-1; cdr3_aa: CASSLGLAASYNEQFF; cdr3_nt: TGTGCCAGCAGCCTCGGACTAGCGGCCTCCTACAATGAGCAGTTCTTC
clone_size: NA; v_call: TRBV5-6; d_call: TRBD2; j_call: TRBJ2-7; cdr3_aa: CASSLGTTLTYEQYF; cdr3_nt: TGTGCCAGCAGCCTGGGGACTACCCTCACCTACGAGCAGTACTTC
clone_size: few; v_call: TRBV6-1; d_call: NA; j_call: TRBJ2-7; cdr3_aa: CASSRDSEGYEQYF; cdr3_nt: TGTGCCAGCAGTCGGGACTCAGAGGGATACGAGCAGTACTTC
clone_size: NA; v_call: TRBV6-6; d_call: TRBD1; j_call: TRBJ1-4; cdr3_aa: CASSYSRTGEEKLFF; cdr3_nt: TGTGCCAGCAGTTACTCCCGGACAGGAGAAGAAAAACTGTTTTTT
clone_size: NA; v_call: TRBV12-1; d_call: NA; j_call: TRBJ2-4; cdr3_aa: CANTGQVLNIQYF; cdr3_nt: TGTGCCAATACGGGACAGGTCTTAAACATTCAGTACTTC
clone_size: NA; v_call: TRBV5-8; d_call: NA; j_call: TRBJ1-4; cdr3_aa: CASSDRGLNEKLFF; cdr3_nt: TGTGCCAGCAGCGACCGGGGTCTCAATGAAAAACTGTTTTTT
clone_size: NA; v_call: TRBV14; d_call: TRBD2; j_call: TRBJ2-1; cdr3_aa: CASSHLAGGLYNEQFF; cdr3_nt: TGTGCCAGCAGCCATCTAGCGGGAGGGCTCTACAATGAGCAGTTCTTC
clone_size: NA; v_call: TRBV30; d_call: TRBD2; j_call: TRBJ2-2; cdr3_aa: CAWEAGETGELFF; cdr3_nt: TGTGCCTGGGAAGCGGGAGAAACCGGGGAGCTGTTTTTT
clone_size: NA; v_call: TRBV30; d_call: TRBD2; j_call: TRBJ2-2; cdr3_aa: CAWSRRTSGRDTGELFF; cdr3_nt: TGTGCCTGGAGTCGGAGGACTAGCGGGAGAGACACCGGGGAGCTGTTTTTT
clone_size: NA; v_call: TRBV4-1; d_call: NA; j_call: TRBJ1-1; cdr3_aa: CASSTLDLNTEAFF; cdr3_nt: TGCGCCAGCAGCACCTTGGATCTGAACACTGAAGCTTTCTTT
clone_size: NA; v_call: TRBV19; d_call: TRBD1; j_call: TRBJ2-7; cdr3_aa: CASSMTGKYEQYF; cdr3_nt: TGTGCCAGTAGTATGACAGGGAAATACGAGCAGTACTTC
clone_size: NA; v_call: TRBV19; d_call: NA; j_call: TRBJ1-4; cdr3_aa: CASRNRAATNEKLFF; cdr3_nt: TGTGCCAGTAGGAACAGGGCTGCAACTAATGAAAAACTGTTTTTT
clone_size: NA; v_call: TRBV5-1; d_call: NA; j_call: TRBJ1-1; cdr3_aa: CASSLEVGTEAFF; cdr3_nt: TGCGCCAGCAGCTTGGAGGTGGGCACTGAAGCTTTCTTT
clone_size: NA; v_call: TRBV7-2; d_call: NA; j_call: TRBJ2-7; cdr3_aa: CASSLSWSYEQYF; cdr3_nt: TGTGCCAGCAGCTTATCGTGGTCCTACGAGCAGTACTTC
clone_size: NA; v_call: TRBV11-2; d_call: NA; j_call: TRBJ2-1; cdr3_aa: CASSLSRRGNEQFF; cdr3_nt: TGTGCCAGCAGCTTAAGTAGGAGGGGTAATGAGCAGTTCTTC
clone_size: NA; v_call: TRBV5-4; d_call: TRBD2; j_call: TRBJ2-3; cdr3_aa: CASSLRAGGEDTQYF; cdr3_nt: TGTGCCAGCAGCTTACGAGCGGGAGGTGAAGATACGCAGTATTTT
clone_size: once; v_call: TRBV27; d_call: TRBD1; j_call: TRBJ1-2; cdr3_aa: CASSFDRAFGYTF; cdr3_nt: TGTGCCAGCAGTTTCGACAGGGCTTTTGGCTACACCTTC
clone_size: NA; v_call: TRBV6-1; d_call: NA; j_call: TRBJ1-3; cdr3_aa: CASSVRGLGSGNTIYF; cdr3_nt: TGTGCCAGCAGTGTCAGGGGACTTGGAAGTGGAAACACCATATATTTT
clone_size: NA; v_call: TRBV10-3; d_call: NA; j_call: TRBJ1-2; cdr3_aa: CAISESGQDGYTF; cdr3_nt: TGTGCCATCAGTGAGTCTGGGCAGGATGGCTACACCTTC
clone_size: NA; v_call: TRBV4-2; d_call: NA; j_call: TRBJ2-6; cdr3_aa: CASSQGGITGANVLTF; cdr3_nt: TGTGCCAGCAGCCAAGGCGGGATTACTGGGGCCAACGTCCTGACTTTC
clone_size: NA; v_call: TRBV7-9; d_call: TRBD2; j_call: TRBJ2-1; cdr3_aa: CASSLLTSGNYNEQFF; cdr3_nt: TGTGCCAGCAGCTTATTGACTAGCGGAAATTACAATGAGCAGTTCTTC
clone_size: NA; v_call: TRBV9; d_call: NA; j_call: TRBJ2-3; cdr3_aa: CASSVGSSAKSTDTQYF; cdr3_nt: TGTGCCAGCAGCGTAGGGTCGAGTGCGAAGAGCACAGATACGCAGTATTTT
clone_size: NA; v_call: TRBV30; d_call: NA; j_call: TRBJ2-7; cdr3_aa: CAWSVGRGRTYEQYF; cdr3_nt: TGTGCCTGGAGTGTAGGTCGGGGGCGGACCTACGAGCAGTACTTC
clone_size: NA; v_call: TRBV18; d_call: NA; j_call: TRBJ2-7; cdr3_aa: CASSPGTGSYEQYF; cdr3_nt: TGTGCCAGCTCCCCGGGGACTGGCTCCTACGAGCAGTACTTC
clone_size: NA; v_call: TRBV10-1; d_call: NA; j_call: TRBJ2-2; cdr3_aa: CASSASAASGELFF; cdr3_nt: TGCGCCAGCAGCGCGAGCGCAGCTTCTGGGGAGCTGTTTTTT
clone_size: NA; v_call: TRBV7-3; d_call: NA; j_call: TRBJ2-6; cdr3_aa: CASSLYPPRSNPRGANVLTF; cdr3_nt: TGTGCCAGCAGCTTATACCCCCCACGATCTAACCCGCGGGGGGCCAACGTCCTGACTTTC
clone_size: NA; v_call: TRBV6-5; d_call: NA; j_call: TRBJ1-1; cdr3_aa: CASIRPGRQEAFF; cdr3_nt: TGTGCCAGCATTAGACCGGGACGCCAAGAAGCTTTCTTT
clone_size: NA; v_call: TRBV7-6; d_call: TRBD2; j_call: TRBJ2-1; cdr3_aa: CASSSRLAGTPYNEQFF; cdr3_nt: TGTGCCAGCAGCTCTCGACTAGCGGGGACCCCCTACAATGAGCAGTTCTTC
clone_size: once; v_call: TRBV5-6; d_call: NA; j_call: TRBJ2-7; cdr3_aa: CASSPRGPLYEQYF; cdr3_nt: TGTGCCAGCAGCCCCAGGGGACCGCTCTACGAGCAGTACTTC
clone_size: NA; v_call: TRBV6-6; d_call: TRBD1; j_call: TRBJ1-5; cdr3_aa: CAATGQGSNQPQHF; cdr3_nt: TGTGCCGCCACCGGACAGGGGAGCAATCAGCCCCAGCATTTT
clone_size: NA; v_call: TRBV5-1; d_call: TRBD1; j_call: TRBJ2-2; cdr3_aa: CASSPRQGATGELFF; cdr3_nt: TGCGCCAGCAGCCCGAGACAGGGGGCCACCGGGGAGCTGTTTTTT
clone_size: NA; v_call: TRBV6-1; d_call: NA; j_call: TRBJ1-4; cdr3_aa: CASSERAAGRNEKLFF; cdr3_nt: TGTGCCAGCAGTGAAAGGGCGGCAGGACGTAATGAAAAACTGTTTTTT
clone_size: NA; v_call: TRBV29-1; d_call: NA; j_call: TRBJ1-1; cdr3_aa: CSASDVTNTEAFF; cdr3_nt: TGCAGCGCCTCGGACGTAACGAACACTGAAGCTTTCTTT
clone_size: NA; v_call: TRBV6-1; d_call: NA; j_call: TRBJ2-1; cdr3_aa: CASGDRYSYNEQFF; cdr3_nt: TGTGCCAGCGGTGACAGGTACTCCTACAATGAGCAGTTCTTC
clone_size: NA; v_call: TRBV9; d_call: NA; j_call: TRBJ2-1; cdr3_aa: CASSVRSYNEQFF; cdr3_nt: TGTGCCAGCTCTGTACGGTCCTACAATGAGCAGTTCTTC
clone_size: NA; v_call: TRBV19; d_call: NA; j_call: TRBJ1-1; cdr3_aa: CASSARGAEAFF; cdr3_nt: TGTGCCAGTAGTGCTAGGGGGGCTGAAGCTTTCTTT
clone_size: once; v_call: TRBV2; d_call: NA; j_call: TRBJ2-1; cdr3_aa: CASSEEVWREAFF; cdr3_nt: TGTGCCAGCAGTGAAGAGGTCTGGCGGGAAGCGTTCTTC
clone_size: NA; v_call: TRBV9; d_call: TRBD2; j_call: TRBJ2-2; cdr3_aa: CASSGPTSGSYTGELFF; cdr3_nt: TGTGCCAGCAGCGGACCAACTAGCGGGAGTTACACCGGGGAGCTGTTTTTT
clone_size: NA; v_call: TRBV4-1; d_call: NA; j_call: TRBJ1-2; cdr3_aa: CASSRKTDTGGYTF; cdr3_nt: TGCGCCAGCAGCCGAAAGACCGATACAGGGGGCTACACCTTC